This T cell receptor beta chain was documented in a study of regulatory T cells in long-lasting Graves disease. Germline V gene data show CDR1 as MNHNS and CDR2 as SASEGT. This CDR3 is 15 amino acids long. V was pared by 4 bases and J by 6 bases, with 8 bases of the junction left unmatched. To make TCR beta libraries, researchers used iRepertoire HTBI primers and Arm-PCR of CDR3 regions. MiXCR was run by TCRdb on the multiplex PCR reads, yielding one entry per CDR3 protein. This table holds around 510,000 distinct CDR3 sequences, about a fifth found once. Time point indicated: persistent/refractory GD, antithyroid drugs over 5 years with positive TRAb. There was RNA extracted from PBMCs, and the TCR library was made from it.

V and J are TRBV6-1 and TRBJ2-3; 9 positions agree with TRBD1. This clonotype was sampled from a female donor with Graves disease. The sequencing here drew on peripheral blood mononuclear cells (PBMCs), taken when the disease was refractory, from a patient treated with antithyroid drugs. CDR3 coding DNA: TGTGCCAGCAGTGGTCGGGACAGGGTTGTCGATACGCAGTATTTT. Its protein is CASSGRDRVVDTQYF.